This T cell receptor (beta chain) is from a study of regulatory T cells in long-lasting Graves disease (dated by TCRdb to the early 2020s). General notes on the study: Persistent Graves' disease was defined as persistently positive TSH receptor autoantibodies together with antithyroid drug treatment for over 5 years. Persistent Graves' disease patients were compared with newly diagnosed Graves' disease patients by peripheral blood TCR sequencing and RNA sequencing. The study took place in China and was registered as a clinical trial. A total of roughly 33 samples underwent TCR sequencing: some 13 from persistent and around 20 from newly diagnosed Graves' disease patients. On average, persistent Graves' disease patients in the clinical cohort had been on antithyroid drugs for approximately ten years.

The time point label, as the study defines it: persistent/refractory GD, antithyroid drugs over 5 years with positive TRAb. RNA was extracted from PBMCs in TRIzol for both TCR sequencing and RNA sequencing. The diagnosis of Graves' disease was made according to American Thyroid Association guidelines. Recruitment of patients was carried out at an endocrinology department in Xi'an, China. From each patient, around 9.3 milliliters of peripheral blood was collected into an EDTA anticoagulant tube. PBMCs were isolated by Ficoll Paque Plus density gradient separation without further T cell sorting. An Agilent 2100 Bioanalyzer and agarose gel were used to assess RNA quality, and a NanoDrop 2000 was used to measure RNA concentration. This clonotype was counted at least ten times. Its antigen target is currently unknown. The record has no base qualities; no much larger clone is one base away. The CDR3 has 14 amino acids, counting the end cysteine and phenylalanine. Kept here is only the CDR3 DNA, which spans 42 bases and is read in frame from base 1. The germline V end is reduced by 3 bases and the J end by 4 bases; junction bases left unmatched: 3. The germline V gene supplies CDR1 SGHRS and CDR2 YFSETQ.

The paper as a whole reports these results and caveats: The small sample size was acknowledged by the authors as a limitation that may reduce accuracy. A larger number of public clonotypes was shared among persistent patients (fewer than 3,000) than among newly diagnosed patients (approximately 1,000). Peripheral blood alone was examined, since thyroid tissue, which constituted the primary lesion, could not be accessed. Compared with newly diagnosed patients, persistent Graves' disease patients had lower TCR Shannon entropy and fewer highly expanded clones, which suggests clonal expansion. Persistent disease showed preferential use of TRBV28, TRBJ1-2 and TRBJ2-5, whereas newly diagnosed disease favored TRBV20-1 and TRBJ2-1. Sequencing and analysis were restricted to the TCR beta chain.

The library was obtained by multiplex PCR. The sequencing machine was an Illumina HiSeq 4000. CDR3 regions were amplified by Arm-PCR with iRepertoire HTBI primers to construct TCR beta libraries. Gel purification was performed on PCR products prior to sequencing. As for the original processing: Gene usage analysis of CDR3 amino acid clonotypes relied on the roughly 67 TRBV and 15 or so TRBJ segments identified across samples. Filtered high-quality paired reads were merged into contigs using COPE and FqMerger. BLAST was used to align contigs to the IMGT TRBV, TRBD and TRBJ reference genes, and CDR3 was defined following IMGT. Any clonotype with a frequency above 0.1% was counted as a highly expanded clone. Shannon entropy was used to measure repertoire diversity, and the Gini coefficient was used to measure V-J evenness. Clonotypes shared by more than one individual were considered public. Using fastp trimming at Q25 and MiXCR clonotype assembly, TCRdb reanalyzed the public sequencing data and kept in-frame beta chains. Records with the same CDR3 protein are collapsed into one entry carrying the most frequent genes and DNA. V and J calls and clone size were set by TCRdb, not the authors. The sample profile shows 450,000 or so distinct CDR3 sequences; roughly 23% of them were found once. Less than 15% of the sample is in the top ten clones.

The starting material was peripheral blood mononuclear cells (PBMCs), obtained when the disease was refractory, from a patient treated with antithyroid drugs. The rearranged segments are TRBV5-1 and TRBJ1-1, with TRBD1 matching 10 junction bases. The receptor's source is a female donor with Graves disease. CDR3 loop: CASSWDRGTTEAFF. The nucleotide sequence reads TGCGCCAGCAGCTGGGACAGGGGTACCACTGAAGCTTTCTTT.